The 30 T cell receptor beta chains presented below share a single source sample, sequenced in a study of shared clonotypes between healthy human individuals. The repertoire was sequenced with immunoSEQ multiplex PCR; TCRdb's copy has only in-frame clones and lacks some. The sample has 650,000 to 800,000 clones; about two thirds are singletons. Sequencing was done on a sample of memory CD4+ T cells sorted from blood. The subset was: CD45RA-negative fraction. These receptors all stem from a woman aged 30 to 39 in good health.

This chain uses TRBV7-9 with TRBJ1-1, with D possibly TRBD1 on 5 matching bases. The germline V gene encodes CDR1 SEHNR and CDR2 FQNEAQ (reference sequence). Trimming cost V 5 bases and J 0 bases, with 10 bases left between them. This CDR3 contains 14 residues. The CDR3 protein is CASSPWGMNTEAFF. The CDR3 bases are TGTGCCAGCAGCCCCTGGGGGATGAACACTGAAGCTTTCTTT.

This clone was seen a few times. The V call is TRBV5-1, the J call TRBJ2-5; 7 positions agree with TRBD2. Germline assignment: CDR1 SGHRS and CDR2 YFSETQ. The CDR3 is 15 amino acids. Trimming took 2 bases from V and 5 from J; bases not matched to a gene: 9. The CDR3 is CASSFSGLDTETQYF. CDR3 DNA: TGCGCCAGCAGCTTTTCCGGACTAGATACCGAGACCCAGTACTTC.

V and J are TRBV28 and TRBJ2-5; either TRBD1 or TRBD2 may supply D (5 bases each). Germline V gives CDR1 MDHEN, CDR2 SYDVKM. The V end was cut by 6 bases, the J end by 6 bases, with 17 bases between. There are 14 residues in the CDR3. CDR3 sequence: CASSQWDQKKTQYF. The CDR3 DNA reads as TGTGCCAGCAGCCAATGGGACCAGAAAAAGACCCAGTACTTC.

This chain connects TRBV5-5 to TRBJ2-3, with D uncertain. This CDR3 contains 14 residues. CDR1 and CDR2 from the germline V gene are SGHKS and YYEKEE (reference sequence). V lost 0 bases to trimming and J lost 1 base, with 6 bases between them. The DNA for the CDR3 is TGTGCCAGCAGCTTGGGCAGCCGCACAGATACGCAGTATTTT. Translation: CASSLGSRTDTQYF.

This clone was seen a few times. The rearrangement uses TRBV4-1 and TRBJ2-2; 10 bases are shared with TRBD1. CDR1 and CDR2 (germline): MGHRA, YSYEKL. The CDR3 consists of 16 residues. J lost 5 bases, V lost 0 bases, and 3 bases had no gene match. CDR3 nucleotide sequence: TGCGCCAGCAGCCAAGAGACAGGGGGCAGGACCGGGGAGCTGTTTTTT. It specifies CASSQETGGRTGELFF.

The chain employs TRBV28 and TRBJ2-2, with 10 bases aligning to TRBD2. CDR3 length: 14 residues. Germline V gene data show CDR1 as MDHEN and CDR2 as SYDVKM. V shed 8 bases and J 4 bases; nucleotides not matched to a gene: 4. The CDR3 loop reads CASLAGGGTGELFF. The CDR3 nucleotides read TGTGCCAGCTTAGCGGGAGGAGGCACCGGGGAGCTGTTTTTT.

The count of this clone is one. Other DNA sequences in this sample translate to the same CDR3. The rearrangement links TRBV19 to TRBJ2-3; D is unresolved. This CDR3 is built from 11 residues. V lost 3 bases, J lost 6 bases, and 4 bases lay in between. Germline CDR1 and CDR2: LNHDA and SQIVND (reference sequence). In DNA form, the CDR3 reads TGTGCCAGTAGTATTCGGGATACGCAGTATTTT. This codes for CASSIRDTQYF.

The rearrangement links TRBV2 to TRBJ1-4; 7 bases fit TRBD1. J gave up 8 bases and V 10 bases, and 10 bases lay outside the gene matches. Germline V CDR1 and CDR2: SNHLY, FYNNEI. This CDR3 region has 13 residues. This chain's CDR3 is CANRGYHEEKLFF. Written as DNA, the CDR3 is TGTGCCAACAGGGGATACCACGAGGAAAAACTGTTTTTT.

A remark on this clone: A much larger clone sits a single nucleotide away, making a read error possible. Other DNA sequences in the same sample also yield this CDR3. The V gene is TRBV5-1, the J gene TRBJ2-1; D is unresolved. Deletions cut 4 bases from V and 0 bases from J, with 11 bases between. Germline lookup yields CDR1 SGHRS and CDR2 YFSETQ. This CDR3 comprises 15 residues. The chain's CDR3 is CASSQDASSYNEQFF. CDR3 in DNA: TGCGCCAGCAGCCAAGACGCGAGCTCCTACAATGAGCAGTTCTTC.

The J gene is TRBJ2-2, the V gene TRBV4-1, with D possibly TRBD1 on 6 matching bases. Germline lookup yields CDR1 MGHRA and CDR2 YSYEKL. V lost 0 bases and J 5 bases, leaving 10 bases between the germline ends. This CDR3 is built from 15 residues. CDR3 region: CASSQDTGRTGELFF. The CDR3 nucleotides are TGCGCCAGCAGCCAAGATACAGGGCGGACCGGGGAGCTGTTTTTT.

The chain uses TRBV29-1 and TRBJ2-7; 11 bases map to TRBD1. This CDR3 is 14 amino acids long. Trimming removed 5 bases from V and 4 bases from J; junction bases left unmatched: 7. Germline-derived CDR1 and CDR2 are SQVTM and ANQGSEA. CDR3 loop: CSVRRTGGGYEQYF. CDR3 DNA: TGCAGCGTTAGGAGGACAGGGGGCGGATACGAGCAGTACTTC.

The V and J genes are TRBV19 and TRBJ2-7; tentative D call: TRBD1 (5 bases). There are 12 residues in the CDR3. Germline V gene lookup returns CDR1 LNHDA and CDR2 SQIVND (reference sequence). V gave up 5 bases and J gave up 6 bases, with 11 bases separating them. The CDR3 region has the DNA TGTGCCAGTAGTGAACAGGATACCGAGCAGTACTTC. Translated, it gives CASSEQDTEQYF.

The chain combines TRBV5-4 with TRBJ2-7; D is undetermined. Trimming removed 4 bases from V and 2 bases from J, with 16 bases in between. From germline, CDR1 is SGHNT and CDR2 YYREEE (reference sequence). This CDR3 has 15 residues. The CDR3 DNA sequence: TGTGCCAGCAGCGTGCCGTCTAGTTCTCCCTACGAGCAGTACTTC. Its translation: CASSVPSSSPYEQYF. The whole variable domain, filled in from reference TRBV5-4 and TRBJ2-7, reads ETGVTQSPTHLIKTRGQQVTLRCSSQSGHNTVSWYQQALGQGPQFIFQYYREEENGRGNFPPRFSGLQFPNYSSELNVNALELDDSALYLCASSVPSSSPYEQYFGPGTRLTVT.

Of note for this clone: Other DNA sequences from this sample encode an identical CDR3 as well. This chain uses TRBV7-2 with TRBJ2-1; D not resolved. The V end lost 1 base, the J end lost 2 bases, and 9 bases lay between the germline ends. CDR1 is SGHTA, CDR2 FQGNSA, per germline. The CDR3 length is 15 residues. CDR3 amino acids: CASSLGALTYNEQFF. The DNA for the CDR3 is TGTGCCAGCAGCTTAGGCGCACTAACCTACAATGAGCAGTTCTTC.

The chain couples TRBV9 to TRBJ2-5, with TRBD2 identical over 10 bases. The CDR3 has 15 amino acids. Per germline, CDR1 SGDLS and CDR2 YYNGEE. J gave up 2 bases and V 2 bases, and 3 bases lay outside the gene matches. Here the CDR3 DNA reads TGTGCCAGCAGCGTGGGACTAGCGAATCAAGAGACCCAGTACTTC. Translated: CASSVGLANQETQYF.

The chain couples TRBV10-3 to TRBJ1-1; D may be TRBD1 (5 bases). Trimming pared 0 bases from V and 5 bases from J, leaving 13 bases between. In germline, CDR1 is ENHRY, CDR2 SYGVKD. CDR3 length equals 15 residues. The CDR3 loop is CAISESMGPGTEAFF. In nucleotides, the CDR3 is TGTGCCATCAGTGAGTCGATGGGACCCGGGACTGAAGCTTTCTTT.

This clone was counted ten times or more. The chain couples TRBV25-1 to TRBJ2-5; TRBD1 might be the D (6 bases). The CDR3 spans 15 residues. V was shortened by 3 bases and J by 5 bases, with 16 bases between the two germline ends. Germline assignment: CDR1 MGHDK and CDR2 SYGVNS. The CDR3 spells CASSEPPGGWETQYF. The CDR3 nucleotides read TGTGCCAGCAGTGAGCCCCCTGGGGGCTGGGAGACCCAGTACTTC.

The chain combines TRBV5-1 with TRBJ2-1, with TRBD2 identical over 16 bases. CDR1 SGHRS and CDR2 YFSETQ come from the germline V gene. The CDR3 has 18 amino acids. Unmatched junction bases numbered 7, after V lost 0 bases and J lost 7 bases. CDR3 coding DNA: TGCGCCAGCAGCTTGGATAGGGGACTAGCGGGAGGGGTAAATGAGCAGTTCTTC. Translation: CASSLDRGLAGGVNEQFF.

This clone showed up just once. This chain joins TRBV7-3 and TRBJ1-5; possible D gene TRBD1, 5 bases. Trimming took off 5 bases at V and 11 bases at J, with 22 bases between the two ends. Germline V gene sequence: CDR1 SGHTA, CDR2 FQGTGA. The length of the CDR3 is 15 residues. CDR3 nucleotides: TGTGCCAGCAGCCCGACCCCAGGGCCCCAGGAGTCCCAGCATTTT. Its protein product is CASSPTPGPQESQHF.

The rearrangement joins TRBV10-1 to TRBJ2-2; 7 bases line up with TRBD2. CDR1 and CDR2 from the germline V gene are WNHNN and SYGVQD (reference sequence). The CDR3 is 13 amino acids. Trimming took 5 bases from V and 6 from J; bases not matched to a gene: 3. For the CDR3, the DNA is TGCGCCAGCAGTATAGGACTAGCCGGGGAGCTGTTTTTT. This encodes CASSIGLAGELFF.

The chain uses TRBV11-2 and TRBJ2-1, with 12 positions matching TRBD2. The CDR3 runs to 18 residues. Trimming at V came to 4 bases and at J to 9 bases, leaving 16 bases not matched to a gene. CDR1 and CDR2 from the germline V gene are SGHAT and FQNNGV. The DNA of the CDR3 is TGTGCCAGCAGCTCTCTAGCGGGAGGGCTTCCTGGGGCCAGTGAGCAGTTCTTC. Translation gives CASSSLAGGLPGASEQFF.

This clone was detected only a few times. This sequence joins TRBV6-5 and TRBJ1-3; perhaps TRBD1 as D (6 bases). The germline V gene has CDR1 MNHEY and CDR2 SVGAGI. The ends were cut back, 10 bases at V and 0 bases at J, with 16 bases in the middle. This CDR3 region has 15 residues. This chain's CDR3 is CATIGQLGSGNTIYF. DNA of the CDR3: TGTGCCACTATTGGACAGCTCGGCTCTGGAAACACCATATATTTT.

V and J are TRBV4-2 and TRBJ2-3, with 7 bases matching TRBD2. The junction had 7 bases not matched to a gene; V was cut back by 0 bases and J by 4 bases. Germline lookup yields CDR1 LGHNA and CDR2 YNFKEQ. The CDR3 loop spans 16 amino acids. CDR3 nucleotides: TGTGCCAGCAGCCAAGACACGGGGGGTATGGCAGATACGCAGTATTTT. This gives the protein CASSQDTGGMADTQYF.

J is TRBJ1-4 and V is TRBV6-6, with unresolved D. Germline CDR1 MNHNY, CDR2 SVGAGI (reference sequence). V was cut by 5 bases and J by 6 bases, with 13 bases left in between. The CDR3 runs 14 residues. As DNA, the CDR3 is TGTGCCAGCAGTCGCCAGTGGGGATATGAAAAACTGTTTTTT. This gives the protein CASSRQWGYEKLFF.

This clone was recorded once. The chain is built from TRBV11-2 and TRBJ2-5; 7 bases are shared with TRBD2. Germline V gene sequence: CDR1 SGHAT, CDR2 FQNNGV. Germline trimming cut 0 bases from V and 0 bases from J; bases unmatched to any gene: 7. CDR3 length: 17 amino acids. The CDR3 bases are TGTGCCAGCAGCTTAGATCCACGGCGGGGGTACCAAGAGACCCAGTACTTC. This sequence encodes CASSLDPRRGYQETQYF. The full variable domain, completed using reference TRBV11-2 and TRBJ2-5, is EAGVAQSPRYKIIEKRQSVAFWCNPISGHATLYWYQQILGQGPKLLIQFQNNGVVDDSQLPKDRFSAERLKGVDSTLKIQPAKLEDSAVYLCASSLDPRRGYQETQYFGPGTRLLVL.

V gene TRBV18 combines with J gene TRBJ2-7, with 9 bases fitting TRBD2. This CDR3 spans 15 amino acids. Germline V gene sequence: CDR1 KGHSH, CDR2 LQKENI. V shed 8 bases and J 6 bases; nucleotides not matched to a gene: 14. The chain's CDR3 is CASTDTAGTSSEQYF. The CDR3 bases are TGTGCCAGCACTGACACGGCCGGGACTAGCAGCGAGCAGTACTTC.

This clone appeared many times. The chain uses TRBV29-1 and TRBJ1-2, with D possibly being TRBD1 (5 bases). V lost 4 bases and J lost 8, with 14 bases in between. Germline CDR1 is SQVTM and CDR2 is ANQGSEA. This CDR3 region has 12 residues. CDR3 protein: CSVVGVGGGYTF. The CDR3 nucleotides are TGCAGCGTTGTGGGGGTGGGAGGCGGCTACACCTTC.

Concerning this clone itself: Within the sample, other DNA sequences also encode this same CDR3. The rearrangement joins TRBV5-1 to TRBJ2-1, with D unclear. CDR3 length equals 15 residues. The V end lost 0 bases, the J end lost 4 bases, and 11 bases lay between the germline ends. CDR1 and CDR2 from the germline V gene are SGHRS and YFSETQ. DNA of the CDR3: TGCGCCAGCAGCTTGGCCAGCTCTGGATACAATGAGCAGTTCTTC. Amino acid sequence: CASSLASSGYNEQFF.

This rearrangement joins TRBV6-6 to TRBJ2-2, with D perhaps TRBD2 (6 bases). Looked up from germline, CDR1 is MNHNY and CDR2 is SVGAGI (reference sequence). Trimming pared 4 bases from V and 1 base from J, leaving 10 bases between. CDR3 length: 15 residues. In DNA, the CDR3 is TGTGCCAGCAGTTTCGGGAGCCGGAACACCGGGGAGCTGTTTTTT. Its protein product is CASSFGSRNTGELFF.

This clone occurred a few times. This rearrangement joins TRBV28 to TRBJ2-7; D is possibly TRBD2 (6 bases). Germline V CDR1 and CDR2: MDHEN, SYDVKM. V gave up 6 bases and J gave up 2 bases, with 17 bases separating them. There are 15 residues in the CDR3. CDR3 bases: TGTGCCAGCAGCTTCGTGGGGGGATCGGCCTACGAGCAGTACTTC. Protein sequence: CASSFVGGSAYEQYF.